This TCR beta chain was observed in a study of shared clonotypes between healthy human individuals. Of note for this clone: Antigen specificity is unknown.

V lost 6 bases and J lost 4, with 19 bases in between. Germline CDR1 is SGHTA and CDR2 is FQGNSA. The CDR3 is made up of 16 amino acids. Study-level findings and limits: What naive subsets generally showed was a larger estimated richness than memory subsets showed.

It was across several immunoSEQ plates that each subset's genomic DNA was evenly split. Sequenced by immunoSEQ multiplex PCR; TCRdb stores in-frame clones only, minus some. The sample has some 1.5 million clones, roughly 96% seen once. The gene calls are TRBV7-2 and TRBJ2-1; D may correspond to TRBD1 or TRBD2 (5 bases each). The sequence was collected from a man aged 30 to 45 in good health. The specimen sequenced was naive CD4+ T cells sorted from blood. Subset of the sample: CD45RA+ positively selected. The CDR3 here is CASSSDSGRNYNEQFF. CDR3 sequence (DNA): TGTGCCAGCAGTTCCGACTCGGGACGGAATTACAATGAGCAGTTCTTC. The full variable domain, rest sourced from reference TRBV7-2 and TRBJ2-1, is GAGVSQSPSNKVTEKGKDVELRCDPISGHTALYWYRQSLGQGLEFLIYFQGNSAPDKSGLPSDRFSAERTGGSVSTLTIQRTQQEDSAVYLCASSSDSGRNYNEQFFGPGTRLTVL.